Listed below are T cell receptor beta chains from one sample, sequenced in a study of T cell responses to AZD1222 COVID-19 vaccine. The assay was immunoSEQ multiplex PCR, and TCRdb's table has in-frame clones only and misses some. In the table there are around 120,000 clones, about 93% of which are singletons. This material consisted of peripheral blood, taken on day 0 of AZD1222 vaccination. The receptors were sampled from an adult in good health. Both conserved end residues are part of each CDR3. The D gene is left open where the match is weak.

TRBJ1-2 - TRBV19 CASSKGENYGYTF TGTGCCAGTAGTAAAGGGGAGAACTATGGCTACACCTTC
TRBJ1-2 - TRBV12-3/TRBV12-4 CASSLLINYGYTF TGTGCCAGCAGCTTGCTGATAAACTATGGCTACACCTTC
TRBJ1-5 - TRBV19 CASSIGSQPQHF TGTGCCAGTAGTATAGGGAGTCAGCCCCAGCATTTT
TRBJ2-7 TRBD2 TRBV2 CASSAGLAEIYEQYF TGTGCCAGCAGCGCGGGACTAGCGGAAATCTACGAGCAGTACTTC
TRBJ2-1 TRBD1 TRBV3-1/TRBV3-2 CASSHRTGGDNEQFF TGTGCCAGCAGCCACCGGACAGGGGGGGACAATGAGCAGTTCTTC
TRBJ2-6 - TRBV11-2 CASSILGGGFSGANVLTF TGTGCCAGCAGCATCTTAGGAGGCGGGTTCTCTGGGGCCAACGTCCTGACTTTC
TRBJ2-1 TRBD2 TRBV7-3 CASSSSGGNFNEQFF TGTGCCAGCAGCTCTAGCGGGGGAAATTTCAATGAGCAGTTCTTC
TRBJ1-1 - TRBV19 CASITGRDTEAFF TGTGCCAGTATTACGGGGAGGGACACTGAAGCTTTCTTT
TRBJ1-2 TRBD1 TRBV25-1 CASRRRTGNFYYGYTF TGTGCCAGCAGACGACGGACAGGGAATTTTTACTATGGCTACACCTTC
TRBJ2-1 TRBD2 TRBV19 CASSTTSGGSYNEQFF TGTGCCAGTAGCACGACTAGCGGGGGCTCCTACAATGAGCAGTTCTTC
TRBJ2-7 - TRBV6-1 CASSEPTFSPFEQYF TGTGCCAGCAGTGAACCGACTTTCTCCCCATTTGAGCAGTACTTC
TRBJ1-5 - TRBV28 CASRSSPHQPQHF TGTGCCAGCAGATCTTCGCCCCATCAGCCCCAGCATTTT
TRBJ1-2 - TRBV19 CASSIETVVGYGYTF TGTGCCAGTAGTATAGAGACGGTAGTAGGCTATGGCTACACCTTC